One sample yielded the 21 T cell receptor beta chains listed below, sequenced in a study of control samples from healthy donors and cancer patients. TCRdb keeps only in-frame clones here, not all; method: immunoSEQ multiplex PCR. The table lists about 34,000 clones, around 83% of them singletons, with about 1.6% in the top ten. Sequencing was carried out using PBMCs. These receptors all stem from a woman in her forties with lung cancer.

This chain joins TRBV7-3 and TRBJ2-1; tentatively, D is TRBD1 (7 bases). This CDR3 region has 15 residues. V was trimmed by 4 bases and J by 1 base, leaving 11 bases between them. Germline V gene data show CDR1 as SGHTA and CDR2 as FQGTGA. The CDR3 DNA reads as TGTGCCAGCAGCTATCAGGGGGGATCCTACAATGAGCAGTTCTTC. Its translation: CASSYQGGSYNEQFF.

J is TRBJ1-1 and V is TRBV7-8; D is possibly TRBD1 (5 bases). V lost 1 base and J lost 0, with 9 bases in between. The CDR3 consists of 15 residues. Germline V lookup: CDR1 SGHVS, CDR2 FQNEAQ. For the CDR3, the DNA is TGTGCCAGCAGCTTAGTGGCAGGGATGAACACTGAAGCTTTCTTT. Translated: CASSLVAGMNTEAFF.

V is TRBV3-1 (or the pseudogene TRBV3-2) and J is TRBJ2-3; TRBD1 aligns across 7 bases. V was clipped by 2 bases and J by 5 bases; unmatched bases: 7. The length of the CDR3 is 15 residues. Germline CDR1 and CDR2: LGHDT and YNNKEL (reference sequence). In nucleotides, the CDR3 is TGTGCCAGCAGCCAAACGGGACAGAGGGGAGATACGCAGTATTTT. Protein product: CASSQTGQRGDTQYF.

The genes are TRBV4-2 and TRBJ2-7; 10 bases match TRBD2. CDR3 size: 14 residues. Germline V lookup: CDR1 LGHNA, CDR2 YNFKEQ. The J segment lost 2 bases and the V segment lost 4 bases, leaving 2 bases of the junction unmatched. The CDR3 is CASSLTSGAYEQYF. CDR3 bases: TGTGCCAGCAGCCTCACTAGCGGGGCCTACGAGCAGTACTTC.

V usage is TRBV10-1 and J usage is TRBJ1-3; D unresolved. The length of the CDR3 is 17 residues. The V gene lost 0 bases and the J gene lost 0 bases, with 12 bases spanning the gap. CDR1 WNHNN and CDR2 SYGVQD come from the germline V gene (reference sequence). CDR3 nucleotide sequence: TGCGCCAGCAGTGAGTCCGGGCTGCTCCCCTCTGGAAACACCATATATTTT. Translating it yields CASSESGLLPSGNTIYF.

This chain joins TRBV19 and TRBJ1-2; 9 bases fit TRBD1. Trimming took 2 bases from V and 2 from J; bases not matched to a gene: 3. Germline V gives CDR1 LNHDA, CDR2 SQIVND (reference sequence). CDR3 length: 15 residues. This chain's CDR3 is CASSIQTGGNYGYTF. As DNA, the CDR3 is TGTGCCAGTAGTATACAGACAGGGGGGAACTATGGCTACACCTTC.

The J gene is TRBJ2-7, the V gene TRBV27, with 9 bases aligning to TRBD1. The junction had 9 bases not matched to a gene; V was cut back by 3 bases and J by 6 bases. The CDR3 spans 15 residues. Germline V gene sequence: CDR1 MNHEY, CDR2 SMNVEV (reference sequence). The CDR3 loop reads CASSFSGTGRGEQYF. CDR3 bases: TGTGCCAGCAGTTTCTCCGGGACAGGGAGAGGCGAGCAGTACTTC.

The V and J genes are TRBV6-5 and TRBJ2-7, with D unresolved. V lost 8 bases, J lost 3 bases, and 8 bases lay in between. Germline lookup yields CDR1 MNHEY and CDR2 SVGAGI. The CDR3 consists of 11 residues. CDR3 DNA sequence: TGTGCCAGCGCCAGTTACTACGAGCAGTACTTC. This gives the protein CASASYYEQYF.

The chain is built from TRBV28 and TRBJ2-5; TRBD2 aligns across 12 bases. Germline V gene lookup returns CDR1 MDHEN and CDR2 SYDVKM. This CDR3 is built from 14 residues. The V and J ends lost 5 bases and 5 bases, in that order; junction bases with no gene match: 3. This CDR3 reads CASSPSGGEETQYF. The CDR3 region has the DNA TGTGCCAGCAGTCCTAGCGGGGGGGAGGAGACCCAGTACTTC. The whole variable domain, filled in from reference TRBV28 and TRBJ2-5, reads DVKVTQSSRYLVKRTGEKVFLECVQDMDHENMFWYRQDPGLGLRLIYFSYDVKMKEKGDIPEGYSVSREKKERFSLILESASTNQTSMYLCASSPSGGEETQYFGPGTRLLVL.

About this clone: Sequence at one end of the junction differs from germline and may be a read error. The rearrangement links TRBV14 to TRBJ2-5, with unresolved D. Germline lookup yields CDR1 SGHDN and CDR2 FVKESK. The length of the CDR3 is 19 residues. Here the CDR3 reads CAGSQEKFPFARQQETQYF. The CDR3 DNA follows: TGTGCCGGCAGCCAAGAAAAATTCCCATTTGCCAGGCAGCAAGAGACCCAGTACTTC.

The chain employs TRBV19 and TRBJ1-3; TRBD1 might be the D (5 bases). With 5 bases removed from V and 0 bases from J, the gap between germline ends came to 8 bases. There are 14 residues in the CDR3. Germline-derived CDR1 and CDR2 are LNHDA and SQIVND (reference sequence). The CDR3 nucleotides are TGTGCCAGTAGTCTTGGGACCTCTGGAAACACCATATATTTT. Translated: CASSLGTSGNTIYF. The full variable domain, with the rest looked up from reference TRBV19 and TRBJ1-3, is DGGITQSPKYLFRKEGQNVTLSCEQNLNHDAMYWYRQDPGQGLRLIYYSQIVNDFQKGDIAEGYSVSREKKESFPLTVTSAQKNPTAFYLCASSLGTSGNTIYFGEGSWLTVV.

The rearrangement links TRBV18 to TRBJ2-5; 7 bases fit TRBD1. With V trimmed by 5 bases and J by 5 bases, 11 bases remained unmatched. Germline values: CDR1 KGHSH, CDR2 LQKENI. The CDR3 runs to 15 residues. The CDR3 protein is CASSARTGRGETQYF. CDR3 nucleotides: TGTGCCAGCTCAGCCCGGACAGGACGTGGGGAGACCCAGTACTTC.

The chain combines TRBV15 with TRBJ2-7; the D gene is possibly TRBD1 (5 bases). CDR3 size: 14 residues. Trimming stripped 1 base from V and 2 bases from J, with 9 bases between. CDR1 is LNHNV, CDR2 YYDKDF, per germline (reference sequence). The CDR3 DNA is TGTGCCACCAGCAGAGCCGGACATACCTACGAGCAGTACTTC. It encodes CATSRAGHTYEQYF.

The chain couples TRBV25-1 to TRBJ2-7; tentative D call: TRBD2 (5 bases). CDR3 length: 13 amino acids. V gave up 1 base and J gave up 9 bases, with 13 bases separating them. Germline V gene data show CDR1 as MGHDK and CDR2 as SYGVNS. CDR3 residues: CASSEWAVASQYF. Here the CDR3 DNA reads TGTGCCAGCAGTGAATGGGCAGTAGCGTCGCAGTACTTC.

J is TRBJ1-1 and V is TRBV12-3 or TRBV12-4; D not certain. CDR3 length: 13 amino acids. Trimming took off 5 bases at V and 0 bases at J, with 7 bases between the two ends. The DNA for the CDR3 is TGTGCCAGCAGTGCCACTATGAACACTGAAGCTTTCTTT. Protein sequence: CASSATMNTEAFF.

The chain's CDR3 is CASSFSGVSPGNTIYF. CDR3 nucleotides: TGTGCCAGCAGTTTTAGTGGGGTTTCTCCTGGAAACACCATATATTTT. This sequence joins TRBV28 and TRBJ1-3; no clear D. CDR3 length: 16 residues. The V end was cut by 3 bases, the J end by 2 bases, with 14 bases between. Germline CDR1 reads MDHEN; CDR2 reads SYDVKM.

V usage is TRBV11-2 and J usage is TRBJ2-7, with 10 bases matching TRBD1. J gave up 0 bases and V 5 bases, and 4 bases lay outside the gene matches. Germline V gene sequence: CDR1 SGHAT, CDR2 FQNNGV. CDR3 length equals 15 residues. The chain's CDR3 is CASSLGTGASYEQYF. CDR3 nucleotides: TGTGCCAGCAGCCTAGGGACAGGGGCCTCCTACGAGCAGTACTTC.

This clone was detected once. The rearrangement joins TRBV3-1 (or the pseudogene TRBV3-2) to TRBJ1-1; unclear D gene. The germline CDR1 and CDR2 sequences are LGHDT and YNNKEL (reference sequence). CDR3 length: 13 amino acids. V was clipped by 0 bases and J by 3 bases, with 5 bases between them. The CDR3, as DNA: TGTGCCAGCAGCCAAGATTTGGACACTGAAGCTTTCTTT. It specifies CASSQDLDTEAFF.

The rearrangement links TRBV30 to TRBJ2-7; 12 positions match TRBD2. The length of the CDR3 is 17 residues. Germline CDR1 and CDR2: GTSNPN and SVGIG (reference sequence). V shed 3 bases and J 0 bases; nucleotides not matched to a gene: 9. CDR3 sequence (DNA): TGTGCCTGGAGCCTCCGGCTAGCGGGGGGGAGCTCCTACGAGCAGTACTTC. Protein: CAWSLRLAGGSSYEQYF.

V gene TRBV2 combines with J gene TRBJ2-7; D unclear. Germline V gene sequence: CDR1 SNHLY, CDR2 FYNNEI. Trimming removed 8 bases from V and 2 bases from J, with 16 bases in between. The CDR3 is 14 residues long. The CDR3 spells CASGIHGSTYEQYF. Written as DNA, the CDR3 is TGTGCCAGCGGTATCCATGGGTCCACCTACGAGCAGTACTTC.

The chain links TRBV4-2 to TRBJ1-6; 7 bases map to TRBD1. The CDR3 loop spans 17 amino acids. V lost 1 base and J lost 8; bases outside the gene matches: 11. CDR1 is LGHNA and CDR2 is YNFKEQ in the germline V gene. CDR3 amino acids: CASSQAWGGQNHSPLHF. Here the CDR3 DNA reads TGTGCCAGCAGCCAAGCCTGGGGGGGACAGAATCATTCACCCCTCCACTTT.